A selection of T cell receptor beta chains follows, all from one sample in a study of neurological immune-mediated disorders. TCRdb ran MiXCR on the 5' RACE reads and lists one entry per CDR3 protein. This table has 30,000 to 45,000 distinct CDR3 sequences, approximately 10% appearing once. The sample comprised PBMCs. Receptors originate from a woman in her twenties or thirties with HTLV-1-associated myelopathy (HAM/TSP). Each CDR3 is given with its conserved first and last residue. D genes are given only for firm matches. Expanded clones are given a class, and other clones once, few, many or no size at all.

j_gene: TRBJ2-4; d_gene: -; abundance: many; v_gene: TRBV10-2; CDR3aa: CASSSSGTLSADQYF; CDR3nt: TGCGCCAGCAGTTCATCCGGGACGCTGAGCGCGGATCAGTACTTC
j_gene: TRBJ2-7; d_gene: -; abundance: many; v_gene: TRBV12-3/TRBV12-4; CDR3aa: CASSYAPYEQYF; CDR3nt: TGTGCCAGCAGTTACGCTCCGTACGAGCAGTACTTC
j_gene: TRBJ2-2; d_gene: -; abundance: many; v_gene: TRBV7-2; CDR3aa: CASSLRGGADTGELFF; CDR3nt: TGTGCCAGCAGCCTAAGGGGGGGGGCGGACACCGGGGAGCTGTTTTTT
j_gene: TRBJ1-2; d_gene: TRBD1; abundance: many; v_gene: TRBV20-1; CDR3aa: CSASRDRLNGYTF; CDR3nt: TGCAGTGCCAGTAGGGACAGGTTAAATGGCTACACCTTC
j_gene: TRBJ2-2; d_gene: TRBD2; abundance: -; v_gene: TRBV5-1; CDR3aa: CASSFASGAGTGELFF; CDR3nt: TGCGCCAGCAGCTTCGCTAGCGGGGCGGGCACCGGGGAGCTGTTTTTT
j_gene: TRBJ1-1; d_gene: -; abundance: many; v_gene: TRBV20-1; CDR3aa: CSAPPWATGHRSTEAFF; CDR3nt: TGCAGTGCTCCGCCTTGGGCCACCGGACACCGTTCCACTGAAGCTTTCTTT
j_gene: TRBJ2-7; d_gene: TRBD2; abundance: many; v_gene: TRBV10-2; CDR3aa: CASDDGTSGLYEQYF; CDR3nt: TGCGCCAGCGATGACGGGACTAGCGGGCTTTACGAGCAGTACTTC
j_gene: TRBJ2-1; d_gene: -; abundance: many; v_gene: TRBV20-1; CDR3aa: CSARGRNEQFF; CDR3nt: TGCAGTGCTAGAGGCCGTAATGAGCAGTTCTTC
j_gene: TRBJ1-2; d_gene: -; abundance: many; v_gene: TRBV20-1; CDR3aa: CSARTGASSGYTF; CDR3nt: TGCAGTGCCAGGACCGGTGCGAGCTCTGGCTACACCTTC
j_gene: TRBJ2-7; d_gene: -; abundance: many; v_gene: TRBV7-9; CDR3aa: CASSLGMQSYEQYF; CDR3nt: TGTGCCAGCAGCTTGGGCATGCAGTCCTACGAGCAGTACTTC
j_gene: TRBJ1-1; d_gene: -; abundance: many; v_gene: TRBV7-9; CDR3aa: CASSLGRVPSTGTEAFF; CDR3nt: TGTGCCAGCAGCTTAGGCAGAGTCCCTTCGACAGGCACTGAAGCTTTCTTT
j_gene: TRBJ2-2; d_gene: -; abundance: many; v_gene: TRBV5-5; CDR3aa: CASSLVGTSNTGELFF; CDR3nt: TGTGCCAGCAGCTTGGTGGGGACGTCGAACACCGGGGAGCTGTTTTTT
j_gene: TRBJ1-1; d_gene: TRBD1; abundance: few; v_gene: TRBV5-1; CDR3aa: CASSMWTGNTEAFF; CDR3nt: TGCGCCAGCAGCATGTGGACAGGGAACACTGAAGCTTTCTTT
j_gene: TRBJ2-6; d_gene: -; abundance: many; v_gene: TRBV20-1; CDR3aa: CSAKLVGANVLTF; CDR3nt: TGCAGTGCTAAACTCGTCGGGGCCAACGTCCTGACTTTC
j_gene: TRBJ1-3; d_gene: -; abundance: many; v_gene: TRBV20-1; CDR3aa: CSAPTDTGGNTIYF; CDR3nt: TGCAGTGCCCCTACAGACACTGGAGGAAACACCATATATTTT
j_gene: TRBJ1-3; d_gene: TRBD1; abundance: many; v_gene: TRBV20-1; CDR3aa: CSAWDRIGNTIYF; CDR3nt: TGCAGTGCCTGGGACAGGATCGGAAACACCATATATTTT
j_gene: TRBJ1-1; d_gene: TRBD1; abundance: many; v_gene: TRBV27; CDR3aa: CASSVYDRGTEAFF; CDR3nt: TGTGCCAGCAGTGTCTATGACAGGGGTACTGAAGCTTTCTTT
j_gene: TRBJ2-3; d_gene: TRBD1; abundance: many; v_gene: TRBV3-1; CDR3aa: CASSAGTGETDTQYF; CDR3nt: TGTGCCAGCAGTGCCGGGACAGGGGAAACAGATACGCAGTATTTT
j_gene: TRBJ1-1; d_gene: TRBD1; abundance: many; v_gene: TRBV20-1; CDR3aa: CSARGTGGITEAFF; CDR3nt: TGCAGTGCTAGAGGGACAGGGGGGATCACTGAAGCTTTCTTT
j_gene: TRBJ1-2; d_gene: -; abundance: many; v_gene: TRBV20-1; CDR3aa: CSASSGIGGYTF; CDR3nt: TGCAGTGCTAGTTCGGGGATAGGGGGCTACACCTTC
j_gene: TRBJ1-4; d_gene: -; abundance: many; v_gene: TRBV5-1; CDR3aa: CASKAGFNEKLFF; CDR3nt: TGCGCCAGCAAGGCAGGGTTTAATGAAAAACTGTTTTTT
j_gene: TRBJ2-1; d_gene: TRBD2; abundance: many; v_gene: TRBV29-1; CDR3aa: CSVDNFDASGGNEQFF; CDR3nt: TGCAGCGTTGATAATTTTGACGCCTCGGGGGGCAATGAGCAGTTCTTC
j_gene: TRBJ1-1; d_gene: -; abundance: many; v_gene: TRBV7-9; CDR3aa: CASSSQGKNTEAFF; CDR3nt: TGTGCCAGCAGCTCTCAGGGGAAGAACACTGAAGCTTTCTTT
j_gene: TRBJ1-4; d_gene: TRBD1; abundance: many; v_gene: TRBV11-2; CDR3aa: CASSLGGQGLREKLFF; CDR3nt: TGTGCCAGCAGCTTAGGGGGACAGGGGTTGCGTGAAAAACTGTTTTTT
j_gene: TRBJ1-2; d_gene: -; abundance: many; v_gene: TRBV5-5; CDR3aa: CASTRRGTDDYGYTF; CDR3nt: TGTGCCAGCACCAGAAGGGGGACGGATGACTATGGCTACACCTTC
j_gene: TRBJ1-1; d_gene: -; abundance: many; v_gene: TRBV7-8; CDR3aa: CASSLDTEAFF; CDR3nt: TGTGCCAGCAGCTTGGACACTGAAGCTTTCTTT
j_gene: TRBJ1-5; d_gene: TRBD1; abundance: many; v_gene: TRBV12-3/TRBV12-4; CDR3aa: CASSATGGVSQPQHF; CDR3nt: TGTGCCAGCAGTGCAACAGGGGGTGTAAGTCAGCCCCAGCATTTT
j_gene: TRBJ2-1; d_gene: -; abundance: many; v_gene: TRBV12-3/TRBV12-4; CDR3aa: CASSRQGRVYNEQFF; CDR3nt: TGTGCCAGCAGCAGACAGGGGAGGGTCTACAATGAGCAGTTCTTC
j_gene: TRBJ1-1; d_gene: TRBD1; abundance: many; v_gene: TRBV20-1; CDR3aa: CSASQGGNTEAFF; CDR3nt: TGCAGTGCTAGCCAGGGGGGGAACACTGAAGCTTTCTTT
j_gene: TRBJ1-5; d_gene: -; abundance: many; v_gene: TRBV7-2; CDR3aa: CASSTKSNQPQHF; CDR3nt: TGTGCCAGCAGCACGAAAAGCAATCAGCCCCAGCATTTT
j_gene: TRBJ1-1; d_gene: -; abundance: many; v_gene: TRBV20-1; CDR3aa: CSAQGPRKYYNTEAFF; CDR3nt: TGCAGTGCCCAAGGTCCTAGGAAGTATTATAACACTGAAGCTTTCTTT
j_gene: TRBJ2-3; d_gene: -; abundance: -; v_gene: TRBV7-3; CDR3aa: CASSFYICSANRGTDTQYF; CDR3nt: -
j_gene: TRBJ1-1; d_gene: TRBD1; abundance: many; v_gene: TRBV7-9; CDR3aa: CASSLDQVTGARAEAFF; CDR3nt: TGTGCCAGCAGCTTAGATCAAGTTACAGGGGCTAGGGCTGAAGCTTTCTTT
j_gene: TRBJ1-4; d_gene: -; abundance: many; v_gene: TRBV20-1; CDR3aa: CSARDLGLSNEKLFF; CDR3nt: TGCAGTGCTAGAGATCTTGGGTTGAGTAATGAAAAACTGTTTTTT
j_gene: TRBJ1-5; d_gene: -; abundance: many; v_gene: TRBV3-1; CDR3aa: CASSQDQGRNQPQHF; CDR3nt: TGTGCCAGCAGCCAAGATCAGGGGCGGAATCAGCCCCAGCATTTT
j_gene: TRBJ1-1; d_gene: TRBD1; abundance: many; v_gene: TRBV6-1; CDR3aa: CASRETGLNTEAFF; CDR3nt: TGTGCCAGCAGAGAGACAGGGTTGAACACTGAAGCTTTCTTT
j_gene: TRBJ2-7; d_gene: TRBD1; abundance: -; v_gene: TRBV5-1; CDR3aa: CASSRDGTDKLGEQYF; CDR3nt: TGCGCCAGCAGCAGAGACGGGACAGATAAGCTCGGAGAGCAGTACTTC
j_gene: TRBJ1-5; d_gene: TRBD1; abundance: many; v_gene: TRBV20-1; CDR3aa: CSARGQGHQPQHF; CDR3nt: TGCAGTGCTAGAGGACAGGGACACCAGCCCCAGCATTTT
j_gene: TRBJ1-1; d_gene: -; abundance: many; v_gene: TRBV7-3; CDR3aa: CASSRSISEEAFF; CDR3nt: TGTGCCAGCAGTCGATCAATCTCGGAAGAAGCTTTCTTT
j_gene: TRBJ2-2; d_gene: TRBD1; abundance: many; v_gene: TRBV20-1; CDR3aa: CSAKAGQGHGELFF; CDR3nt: TGCAGTGCTAAAGCGGGACAGGGTCACGGGGAGCTGTTTTTT
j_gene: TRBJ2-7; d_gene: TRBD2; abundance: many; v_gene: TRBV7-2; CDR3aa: CASSVDGGGTPYEQYF; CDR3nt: TGTGCCAGCAGCGTAGATGGCGGGGGAACACCCTACGAGCAGTACTTC
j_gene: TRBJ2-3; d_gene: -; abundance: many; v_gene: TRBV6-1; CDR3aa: CASSEAAGATDTQYF; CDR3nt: TGTGCCAGCAGTGAAGCGGCAGGAGCCACAGATACGCAGTATTTT
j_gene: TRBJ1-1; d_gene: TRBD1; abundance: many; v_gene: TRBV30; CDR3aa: CAWGKQGVDTEAFF; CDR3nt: TGTGCCTGGGGGAAACAGGGGGTCGACACTGAAGCTTTCTTT
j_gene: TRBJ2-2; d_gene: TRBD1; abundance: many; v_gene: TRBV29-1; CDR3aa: CSVDRGGNTGELFF; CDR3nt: TGCAGCGTAGACAGGGGTGGGAACACCGGGGAGCTGTTTTTT
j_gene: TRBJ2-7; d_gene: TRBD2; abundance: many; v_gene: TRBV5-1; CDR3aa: CASSLAGTSGYEQYF; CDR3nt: TGCGCCAGCAGCTTGGCCGGGACTAGCGGCTACGAGCAGTACTTC
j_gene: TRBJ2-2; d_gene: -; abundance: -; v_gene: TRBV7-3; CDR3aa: CASSTGTGLVGELFF; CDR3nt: TGTGCCAGCAGCACTGGGACGGGGCTCGTCGGGGAGCTGTTTTTT
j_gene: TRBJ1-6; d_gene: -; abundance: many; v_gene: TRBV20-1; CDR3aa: CSARVAGSTNSPLHF; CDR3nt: TGCAGTGCTAGGGTCGCCGGGTCTACCAATTCACCCCTCCACTTT
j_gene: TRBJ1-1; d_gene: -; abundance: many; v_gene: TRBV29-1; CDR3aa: CSGTQGTEAFF; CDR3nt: TGCAGCGGTACCCAGGGGACTGAAGCTTTCTTT
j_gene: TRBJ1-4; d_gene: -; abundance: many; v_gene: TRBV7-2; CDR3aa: CASSSMGSGGGDKKLFF; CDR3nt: TGTGCCAGCAGCTCGATGGGTAGCGGAGGGGGGGACAAGAAACTGTTTTTT
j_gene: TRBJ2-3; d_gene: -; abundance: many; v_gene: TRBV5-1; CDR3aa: CASSLKTDTQYF; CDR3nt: TGCGCCAGCAGCTTGAAGACAGATACGCAGTATTTT
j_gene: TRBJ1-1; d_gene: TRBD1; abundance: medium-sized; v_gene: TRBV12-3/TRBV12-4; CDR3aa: CASSFTTGLPPF; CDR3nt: TGTGCCAGCAGTTTCACGACAGGGCTACCTCCCTTT
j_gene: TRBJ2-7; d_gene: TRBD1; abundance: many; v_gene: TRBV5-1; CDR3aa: CASSLGGTGAYEQYF; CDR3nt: TGCGCCAGCAGCTTGGGGGGGACAGGGGCCTACGAGCAGTACTTC